The present T cell receptor (beta chain) was sequenced within a study of T cells in pancreatic ductal adenocarcinoma. Study findings and constraints: Mean clonality was about 0.12 in tumors and roughly 0.067 in blood, not significantly different. The resected cohort was biased toward the minority with early-stage disease. Tumor samples had fewer productive templates and about 8-fold fewer unique clonotypes than blood. Enrichment of CD45RO+ effector over naive T cells in tumors may bias clonality.

Clones were sequenced by immunoSEQ multiplex PCR, and TCRdb holds only the in-frame ones, with some missing. Of about 97,000 clones listed, roughly 96% are singletons. The germline CDR1 and CDR2 sequences are MDHEN and SYDVKM. This CDR3 contains 17 residues. V was trimmed by 2 bases and J by 0 bases, leaving 16 bases between them. With respect to this clone: Its antigen is as yet unknown.

Selected pancreatic ductal adenocarcinoma patients had undergone surgery without neoadjuvant therapy. The J gene is TRBJ1-1, the V gene TRBV28; possible D gene TRBD1, 6 bases. The TCR sequence derives from a human donor with pancreatic ductal adenocarcinoma. The sample comprised PBMCs. The CDR3 sequence is CASSLIGRGHMNTEAFF. CDR3 coding DNA: TGTGCCAGCAGTTTAATCGGCAGGGGTCACATGAACACTGAAGCTTTCTTT.